This T cell receptor beta chain was sequenced in a study of shared clonotypes between healthy human individuals. Study details: Three CD4 naive, three CD4 memory, two CD8 naive and one CD8 memory plate were used per donor.

Naive CD8 isolation took CD45RO-negative cells positively selected for CCR7 and excluded terminally differentiated effector memory CD45RA+ cells. Samples underwent the assay at deep level. TCRdb keeps only in-frame clones here, not all; method: immunoSEQ multiplex PCR. The data contain under 600,000 clones, roughly 98% of them singletons. Sample: naive CD8+ T cells sorted from blood. The sequence derives from a man aged 25 to 40 in good health.

The CDR3 bases are TGTGCCAGCAGCGTCGGGGTACAATATGGCTACACCTTC. This translates into CASSVGVQYGYTF. The rearrangement links TRBV7-9 to TRBJ1-2, with no clear D. The CDR3 spans 13 residues. Germline CDR1 and CDR2: SEHNR and FQNEAQ (reference sequence). Trimming took off 5 bases at V and 5 bases at J, with 12 bases between the two ends.